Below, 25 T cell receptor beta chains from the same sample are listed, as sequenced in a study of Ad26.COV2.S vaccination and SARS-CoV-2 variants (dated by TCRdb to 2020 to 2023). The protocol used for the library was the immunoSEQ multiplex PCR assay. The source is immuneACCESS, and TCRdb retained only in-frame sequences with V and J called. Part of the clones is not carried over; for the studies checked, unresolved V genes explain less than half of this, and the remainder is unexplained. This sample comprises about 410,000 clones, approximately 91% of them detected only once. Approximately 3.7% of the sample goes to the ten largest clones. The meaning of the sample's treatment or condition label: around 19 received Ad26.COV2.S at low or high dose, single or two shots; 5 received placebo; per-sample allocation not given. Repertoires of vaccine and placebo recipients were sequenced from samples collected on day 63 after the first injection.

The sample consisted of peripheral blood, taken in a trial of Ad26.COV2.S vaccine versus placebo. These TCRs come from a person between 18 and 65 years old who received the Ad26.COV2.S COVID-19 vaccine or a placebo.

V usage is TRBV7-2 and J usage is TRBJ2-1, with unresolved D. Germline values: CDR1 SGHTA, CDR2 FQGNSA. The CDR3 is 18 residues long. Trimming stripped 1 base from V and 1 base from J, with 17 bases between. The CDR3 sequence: CASSLESHRFSSYNEQFF. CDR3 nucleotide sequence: TGTGCCAGCAGCTTAGAGAGTCACCGATTTTCTTCCTACAATGAGCAGTTCTTC.

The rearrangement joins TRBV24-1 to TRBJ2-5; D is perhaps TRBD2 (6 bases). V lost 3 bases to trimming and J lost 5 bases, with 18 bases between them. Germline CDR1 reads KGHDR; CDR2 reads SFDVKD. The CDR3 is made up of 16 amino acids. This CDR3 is CATSDGGGGSRETQYF. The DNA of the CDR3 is TGTGCCACCAGTGATGGGGGAGGAGGCAGTCGGGAGACCCAGTACTTC.

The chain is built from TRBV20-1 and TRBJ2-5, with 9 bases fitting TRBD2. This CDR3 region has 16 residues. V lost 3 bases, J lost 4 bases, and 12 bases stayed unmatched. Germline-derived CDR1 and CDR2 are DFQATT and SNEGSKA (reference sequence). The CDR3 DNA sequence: TGCAGTGCTAGTATCGCGGGGGGGCGAGTTGTAGAGACCCAGTACTTC. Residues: CSASIAGGRVVETQYF.

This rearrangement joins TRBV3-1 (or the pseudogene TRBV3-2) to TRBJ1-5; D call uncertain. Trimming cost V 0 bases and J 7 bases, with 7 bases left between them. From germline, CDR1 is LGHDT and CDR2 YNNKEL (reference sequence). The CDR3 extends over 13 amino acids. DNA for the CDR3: TGTGCCAGCAGCCAAGAGAGTTTACAGCCCCAGCATTTT. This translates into CASSQESLQPQHF.

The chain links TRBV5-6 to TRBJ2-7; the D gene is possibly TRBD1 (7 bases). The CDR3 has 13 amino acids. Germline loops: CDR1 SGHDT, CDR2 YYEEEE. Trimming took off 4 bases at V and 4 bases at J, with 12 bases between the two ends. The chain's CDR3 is CASSPTGRYEQYF. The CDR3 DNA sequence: TGTGCCAGCAGCCCGACAGGGAGGTACGAGCAGTACTTC.

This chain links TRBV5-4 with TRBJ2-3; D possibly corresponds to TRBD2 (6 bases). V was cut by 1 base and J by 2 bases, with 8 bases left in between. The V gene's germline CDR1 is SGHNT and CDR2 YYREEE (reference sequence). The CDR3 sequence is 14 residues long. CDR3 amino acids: CASSLSGVTDTQYF. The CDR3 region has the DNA TGTGCCAGCAGCTTGTCGGGAGTCACAGATACGCAGTATTTT.

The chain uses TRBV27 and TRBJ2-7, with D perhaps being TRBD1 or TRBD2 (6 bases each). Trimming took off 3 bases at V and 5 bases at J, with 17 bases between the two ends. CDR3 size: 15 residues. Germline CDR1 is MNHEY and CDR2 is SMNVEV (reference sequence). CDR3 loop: CASSLLRGASNEQYF. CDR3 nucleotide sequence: TGTGCCAGCAGTTTGCTGAGGGGGGCAAGCAACGAGCAGTACTTC.

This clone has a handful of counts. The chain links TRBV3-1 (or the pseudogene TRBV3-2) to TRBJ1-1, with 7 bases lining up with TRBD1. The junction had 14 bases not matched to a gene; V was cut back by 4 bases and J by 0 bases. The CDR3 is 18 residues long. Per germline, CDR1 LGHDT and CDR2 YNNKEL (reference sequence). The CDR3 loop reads CASSPLLQTGPMNTEAFF. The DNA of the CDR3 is TGTGCCAGCAGCCCATTACTTCAGACAGGGCCCATGAACACTGAAGCTTTCTTT.

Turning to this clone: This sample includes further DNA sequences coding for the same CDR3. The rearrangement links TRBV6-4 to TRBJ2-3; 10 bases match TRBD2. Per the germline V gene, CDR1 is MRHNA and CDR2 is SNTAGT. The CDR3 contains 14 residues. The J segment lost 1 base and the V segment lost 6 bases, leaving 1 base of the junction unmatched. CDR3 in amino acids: CASSTSGGTDTQYF. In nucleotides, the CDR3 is TGTGCCAGCAGCACTAGCGGGGGCACAGATACGCAGTATTTT.

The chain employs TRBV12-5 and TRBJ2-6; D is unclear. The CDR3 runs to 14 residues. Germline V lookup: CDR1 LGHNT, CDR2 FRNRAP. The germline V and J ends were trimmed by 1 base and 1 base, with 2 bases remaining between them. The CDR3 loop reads CASGLGSGANVLTF. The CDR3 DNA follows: TGTGCTAGTGGTTTGGGGTCTGGGGCCAACGTCCTGACTTTC.

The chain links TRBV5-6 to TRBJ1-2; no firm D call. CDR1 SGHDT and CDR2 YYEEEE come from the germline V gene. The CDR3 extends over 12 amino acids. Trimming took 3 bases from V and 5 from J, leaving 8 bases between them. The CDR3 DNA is TGTGCCAGCAGCTCTCTGACTTATGGCTACACCTTC. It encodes CASSSLTYGYTF.

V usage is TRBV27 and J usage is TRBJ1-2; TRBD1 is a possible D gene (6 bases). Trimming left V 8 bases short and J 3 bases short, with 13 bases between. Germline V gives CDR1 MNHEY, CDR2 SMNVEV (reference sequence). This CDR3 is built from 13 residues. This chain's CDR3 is CASRPGQYYGYTF. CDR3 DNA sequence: TGTGCCAGCCGCCCCGGACAGTACTATGGCTACACCTTC.

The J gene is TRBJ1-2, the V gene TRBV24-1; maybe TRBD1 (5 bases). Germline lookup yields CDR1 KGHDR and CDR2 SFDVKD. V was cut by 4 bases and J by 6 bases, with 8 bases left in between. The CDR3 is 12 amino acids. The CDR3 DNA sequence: TGTGCCACCAGTGACCGACAGAATGGCTACACCTTC. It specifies CATSDRQNGYTF.

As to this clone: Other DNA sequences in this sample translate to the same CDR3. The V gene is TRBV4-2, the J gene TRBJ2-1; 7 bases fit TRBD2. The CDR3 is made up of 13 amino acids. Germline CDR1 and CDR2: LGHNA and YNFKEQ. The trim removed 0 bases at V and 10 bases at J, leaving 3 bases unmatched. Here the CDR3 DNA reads TGTGCCAGCAGCCAAGACCCCGGGGGGGAGCAGTTCTTC. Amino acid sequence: CASSQDPGGEQFF.

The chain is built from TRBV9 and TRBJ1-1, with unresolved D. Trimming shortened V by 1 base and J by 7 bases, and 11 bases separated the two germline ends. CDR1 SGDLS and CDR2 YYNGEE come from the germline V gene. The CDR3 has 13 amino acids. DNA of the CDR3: TGTGCCAGCAGCGTATTCCTCACCGATGAAGCTTTCTTT. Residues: CASSVFLTDEAFF.

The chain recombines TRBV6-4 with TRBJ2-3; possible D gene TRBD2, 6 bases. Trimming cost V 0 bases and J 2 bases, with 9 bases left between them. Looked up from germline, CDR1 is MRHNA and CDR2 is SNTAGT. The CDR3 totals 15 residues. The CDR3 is CASSDSGGVTDTQYF. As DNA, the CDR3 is TGTGCCAGCAGTGACTCAGGCGGGGTCACAGATACGCAGTATTTT.

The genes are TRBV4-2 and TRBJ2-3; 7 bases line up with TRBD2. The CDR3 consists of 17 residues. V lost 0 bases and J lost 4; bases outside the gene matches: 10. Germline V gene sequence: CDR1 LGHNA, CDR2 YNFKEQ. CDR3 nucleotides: TGTGCCAGCAGCCAAGATCGTGGGCAGGGAGGGGCAGATACGCAGTATTTT. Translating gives CASSQDRGQGGADTQYF.

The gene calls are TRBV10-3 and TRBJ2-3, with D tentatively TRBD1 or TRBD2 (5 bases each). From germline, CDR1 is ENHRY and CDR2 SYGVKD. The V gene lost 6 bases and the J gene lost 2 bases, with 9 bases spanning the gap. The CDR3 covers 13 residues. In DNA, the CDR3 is TGTGCCATCAGGAGGGACCTCACAGATACGCAGTATTTT. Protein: CAIRRDLTDTQYF.

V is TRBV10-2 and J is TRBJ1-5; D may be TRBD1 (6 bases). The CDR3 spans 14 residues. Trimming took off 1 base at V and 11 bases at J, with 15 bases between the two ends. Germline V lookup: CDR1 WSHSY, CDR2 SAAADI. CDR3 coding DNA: TGCGCCAGCAGTGAGTTGCGGGGGGGCCGGGCCCAGCATTTT. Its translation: CASSELRGGRAQHF.

In nucleotides, the CDR3 is TGTGCCAGCAGAAGCCTTCATGCGGGGGTCCAAGAGACCCAGTACTTC. The encoded protein is CASRSLHAGVQETQYF. V usage is TRBV3-1 (or the pseudogene TRBV3-2) and J usage is TRBJ2-5; TRBD2 matches 7 bases. CDR3 length: 16 residues. Germline assignment: CDR1 LGHDT and CDR2 YNNKEL (reference sequence). V was pared by 6 bases and J by 1 base, with 11 bases of the junction left unmatched.

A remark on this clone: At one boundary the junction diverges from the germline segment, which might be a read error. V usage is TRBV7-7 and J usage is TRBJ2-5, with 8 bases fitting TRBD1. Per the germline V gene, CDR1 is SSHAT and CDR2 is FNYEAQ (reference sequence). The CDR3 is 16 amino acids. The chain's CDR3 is CASSLSPGGPPETQYF. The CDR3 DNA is TGTGCTAGCAGCTTAAGCCCAGGGGGCCCCCCGGAGACCCAGTACTTC.

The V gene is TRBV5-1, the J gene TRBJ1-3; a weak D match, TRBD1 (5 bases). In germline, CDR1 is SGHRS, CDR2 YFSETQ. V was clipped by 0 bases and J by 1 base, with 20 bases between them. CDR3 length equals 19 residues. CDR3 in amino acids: CASSLESIQGKTSGNTIYF. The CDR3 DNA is TGCGCCAGCAGCTTGGAGTCGATTCAGGGCAAAACTTCTGGAAACACCATATATTTT.

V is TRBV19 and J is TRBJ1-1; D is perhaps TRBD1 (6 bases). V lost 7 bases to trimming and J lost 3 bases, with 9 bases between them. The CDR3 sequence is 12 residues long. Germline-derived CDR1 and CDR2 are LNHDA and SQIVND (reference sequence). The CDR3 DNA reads TGTGCCAGTAAGCAGGGGTACACTGAAGCTTTCTTT. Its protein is CASKQGYTEAFF. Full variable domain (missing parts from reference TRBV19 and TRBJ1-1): DGGITQSPKYLFRKEGQNVTLSCEQNLNHDAMYWYRQDPGQGLRLIYYSQIVNDFQKGDIAEGYSVSREKKESFPLTVTSAQKNPTAFYLCASKQGYTEAFFGQGTRLTVV.

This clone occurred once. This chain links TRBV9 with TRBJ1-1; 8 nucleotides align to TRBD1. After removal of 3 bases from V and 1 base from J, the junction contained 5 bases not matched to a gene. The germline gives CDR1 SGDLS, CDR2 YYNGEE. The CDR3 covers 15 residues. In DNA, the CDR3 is TGTGCCAGCAGCGCAACCGGGACAGGGAACACTGAAGCTTTCTTT. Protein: CASSATGTGNTEAFF.

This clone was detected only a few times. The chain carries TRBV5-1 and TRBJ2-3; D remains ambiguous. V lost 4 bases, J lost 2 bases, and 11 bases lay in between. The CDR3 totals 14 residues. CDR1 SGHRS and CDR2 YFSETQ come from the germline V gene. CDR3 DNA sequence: TGCGCCAGCAGCAGAGAGACGCACACAGATACGCAGTATTTT. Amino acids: CASSRETHTDTQYF.